These 21 T cell receptor beta chains came from one sample sequenced in a study of T-cell reconstitution after alpha-beta-depleted transplantation in children. During its preparation, the TCRbeta library received unique molecular identifiers. TCRdb fed the PCR reads into MiXCR, producing one record per CDR3 protein. The table has 700,000 to 950,000 distinct CDR3 sequences, roughly 15% seen once. The sequences come from PBMCs, mostly from graft donor cells, collected 360 days after TCRalphabeta/CD19-depleted stem cell transplant. The receptors come from a male patient younger than 18 who had a stem cell transplant for acute lymphoblastic leukemia, so the T cells may come from the graft donor.

The genes are TRBV5-1 and TRBJ2-6; D perhaps matches TRBD1 (5 bases). The CDR3 has 20 amino acids. Germline V gene data show CDR1 as SGHRS and CDR2 as YFSETQ. V lost 0 bases and J lost 0, with 19 bases in between. This chain's CDR3 is CASSLVWGWAQPSGANVLTF. CDR3 DNA: TGCGCCAGCAGCTTGGTTTGGGGCTGGGCTCAACCCTCTGGGGCCAACGTCCTGACTTTC.

This clonotype was observed a handful of times. This CDR3 is CSVDTGRETQYF. The CDR3 DNA follows: TGCAGCGTTGATACAGGGCGGGAGACCCAGTACTTC. This chain links TRBV29-1 with TRBJ2-5; D perhaps matches TRBD1 (6 bases). The CDR3 runs 12 residues. V lost 3 bases and J 5 bases, leaving 10 bases between the germline ends. The germline V gene has CDR1 SQVTM and CDR2 ANQGSEA.

The chain links TRBV18 to TRBJ1-5, with TRBD1 as a possible D gene (6 bases). The germline V gene encodes CDR1 KGHSH and CDR2 LQKENI. Trimming stripped 3 bases from V and 4 bases from J, with 10 bases between. The CDR3 sequence is 14 residues long. CDR3 coding DNA: TGTGCCAGCTCACCGGACACAGGGAATCAGCCCCAGCATTTT. This encodes CASSPDTGNQPQHF.

The V gene is TRBV27, the J gene TRBJ2-7; maybe TRBD2 (5 bases). CDR1 and CDR2 from the germline V gene are MNHEY and SMNVEV (reference sequence). Trimming shortened V by 5 bases and J by 5 bases, and 19 bases separated the two germline ends. There are 15 residues in the CDR3. This CDR3 is CASSPPGSASHEQYF. In DNA, the CDR3 is TGTGCCAGCAGTCCACCGGGATCCGCTTCCCACGAGCAGTACTTC.

This clonotype has a count of ten or more. This chain uses TRBV5-1 with TRBJ2-5, with D hard to call. Germline V gene sequence: CDR1 SGHRS, CDR2 YFSETQ. This CDR3 region has 15 residues. V was shortened by 4 bases and J by 0 bases, with 13 bases between the two germline ends. This CDR3 reads CASSLPRPYQETQYF. The CDR3 DNA reads TGCGCCAGCAGCCTTCCACGCCCGTACCAAGAGACCCAGTACTTC.

This clonotype was counted a few times. This rearrangement joins TRBV6-1 to TRBJ2-2, with 8 nucleotides matching TRBD1. Trimming took 5 bases from V and 4 from J; bases not matched to a gene: 6. The CDR3 contains 15 residues. Germline V gives CDR1 MNHNS, CDR2 SASEGT. Here the CDR3 reads CASSRQGLATGELFF. CDR3 sequence (DNA): TGTGCCAGCAGTAGACAGGGGCTGGCCACCGGGGAGCTGTTTTTT.

Here the CDR3 DNA reads TGCGCCAGCAGCCAAATCGCTAGCGGATACAATGAGCAGTTCTTC. It specifies CASSQIASGYNEQFF. This rearrangement joins TRBV4-1 to TRBJ2-1; 7 bases align to TRBD2. The CDR3 totals 15 residues. V shed 2 bases and J 4 bases; nucleotides not matched to a gene: 5. CDR1 is MGHRA, CDR2 YSYEKL, per germline.

The table lists this clonotype with many counts. V gene TRBV27 combines with J gene TRBJ2-3; TRBD2 aligns across 10 bases. The CDR3 consists of 15 residues. With 4 bases clipped from V and 1 base from J, the junction kept 2 bases outside the gene matches. The V gene's germline CDR1 is MNHEY and CDR2 SMNVEV (reference sequence). The CDR3: CASSWTSGGTDTQYF. The CDR3 nucleotides are TGTGCCAGCAGTTGGACTAGCGGAGGCACAGATACGCAGTATTTT.

The rearrangement uses TRBV12-3 or TRBV12-4 and TRBJ2-2; 13 nucleotides agree with TRBD2. V shed 7 bases, J shed 7 bases, and the junction held 6 bases outside the gene matches. The CDR3 consists of 15 residues. CDR3 loop: CASNSGLAGNGELFF. In nucleotides, the CDR3 is TGTGCCAGCAACTCGGGACTAGCGGGAAACGGGGAGCTGTTTTTT.

With regard to this clonotype: With a much larger clone just one base away, this may be a read error. This chain links TRBV14 with TRBJ2-1; no clear D. Germline CDR1 reads SGHDN; CDR2 reads FVKESK. CDR3 length equals 15 residues. The CDR3 sequence: CASSQDAREGNGQFF. The CDR3 nucleotides are TGTGCCAGCAGCCAAGATGCAAGGGAAGGCAATGGGCAGTTCTTC.

The chain couples TRBV6-1 to TRBJ2-1, with D maybe TRBD2 (6 bases). Germline CDR1 is MNHNS and CDR2 is SASEGT. The germline V and J ends were trimmed by 5 bases and 8 bases, with 13 bases remaining between them. The CDR3 sequence is 13 residues long. This chain's CDR3 is CASSIGGSDEQFF. The CDR3 nucleotides are TGTGCCAGCAGTATAGGAGGGAGCGATGAGCAGTTCTTC.

This clonotype has just a few counts. J is TRBJ2-2 and V is TRBV5-1, with D tentatively TRBD2 (5 bases). This CDR3 spans 17 amino acids. With 4 bases removed from V and 3 bases from J, the gap between germline ends came to 19 bases. From germline, CDR1 is SGHRS and CDR2 YFSETQ. The CDR3 reads CASSETVLVGHTGELFF. CDR3 nucleotides: TGCGCCAGCAGCGAAACCGTACTAGTCGGGCACACCGGGGAGCTGTTTTTT.

This clonotype appeared a few times. V is TRBV9 and J is TRBJ2-1; 11 bases are shared with TRBD2. The CDR3 runs to 15 residues. Trimming cost V 5 bases and J 6 bases; bases outside gene matches: 7. Germline values: CDR1 SGDLS, CDR2 YYNGEE. CDR3: CASSGLLAGANEQFF. The CDR3 DNA reads TGTGCCAGCAGTGGACTACTAGCGGGAGCCAATGAGCAGTTCTTC. Together with reference TRBV9 and TRBJ2-1, the CDR3 gives the full variable domain: DSGVTQTPKHLITATGQRVTLRCSPRSGDLSVYWYQQSLDQGLQFLIQYYNGEERAKGNILERFSAQQFPDLHSELNLSSLELGDSALYFCASSGLLAGANEQFFGPGTRLTVL.

This clonotype has ten or more counts. This sequence joins TRBV18 and TRBJ2-3, with unresolved D. The V end lost 2 bases, the J end lost 3 bases, and 3 bases lay between the germline ends. The CDR3 is 12 residues long. The germline V gene encodes CDR1 KGHSH and CDR2 LQKENI. The CDR3 sequence: CASSPFTDTQYF. The CDR3 nucleotides read TGTGCCAGCTCACCATTTACAGATACGCAGTATTTT.

The V call is TRBV18, the J call TRBJ2-5, with unresolved D. CDR3 length equals 14 residues. CDR1 and CDR2 from the germline V gene are KGHSH and LQKENI. V lost 3 bases and J lost 2, with 10 bases in between. CDR3 DNA: TGTGCCAGCTCACCTCGCAGAGAACAAGAGACCCAGTACTTC. It is translated as CASSPRREQETQYF.

This chain joins TRBV9 and TRBJ2-7; maybe TRBD1 (5 bases). The germline gives CDR1 SGDLS, CDR2 YYNGEE. The ends were cut back, 0 bases at V and 1 base at J, with 11 bases in the middle. The CDR3 runs to 15 residues. The CDR3 loop is CASSVVGDSSYEQYF. The CDR3 nucleotides are TGTGCCAGCAGCGTAGTGGGTGACAGTTCCTACGAGCAGTACTTC.

The chain has TRBV12-3 or TRBV12-4 and TRBJ2-7; the match to TRBD2 covers 11 bases. Trimming cost V 6 bases and J 2 bases; bases outside gene matches: 15. This CDR3 has 18 residues. CDR3 sequence: CASSPGGSGRARTYEQYF. For the CDR3, the DNA is TGTGCCAGCAGCCCTGGGGGTAGCGGGAGGGCCCGGACCTACGAGCAGTACTTC.

The chain is built from TRBV4-1 and TRBJ2-1; the D is unclear. CDR1 is MGHRA, CDR2 YSYEKL, per germline. V gave up 0 bases and J gave up 11 bases, with 8 bases separating them. The CDR3 is 12 amino acids. CDR3 residues: CASSQDGVKQFF. Here the CDR3 DNA reads TGCGCCAGCAGCCAAGATGGGGTGAAGCAGTTCTTC.

This clonotype has just a few counts. This chain links TRBV11-2 with TRBJ2-6; 8 bases are shared with TRBD1. There are 18 residues in the CDR3. The V and J ends lost 5 bases and 2 bases, in that order; junction bases with no gene match: 11. Per germline, CDR1 SGHAT and CDR2 FQNNGV. The CDR3 DNA reads TGTGCCAGCAGCCCCGGGGACAGGTCCCAGCCTGGGGCCAACGTCCTGACTTTC. Its translation: CASSPGDRSQPGANVLTF.

This clonotype was seen a handful of times. The rearrangement joins TRBV7-3 to TRBJ2-6; D is undetermined. CDR1 is SGHTA, CDR2 FQGTGA, per germline. The CDR3 contains 18 residues. The V end was cut by 5 bases, the J end by 2 bases, with 19 bases between. CDR3: CASSRIAASATGANVLTF. The CDR3 DNA reads as TGTGCCAGCAGCCGAATCGCGGCCTCAGCAACTGGGGCCAACGTCCTGACTTTC.

The chain combines TRBV4-1 with TRBJ1-4, with D perhaps TRBD1 (5 bases). The CDR3 has 16 amino acids. Looked up from germline, CDR1 is MGHRA and CDR2 is YSYEKL. V was cut by 0 bases and J by 3 bases, with 11 bases left in between. In DNA, the CDR3 is TGCGCCAGCAGCCAAGACGGGGGTGGGGCTAATGAAAAACTGTTTTTT. This gives the protein CASSQDGGGANEKLFF.